What follows are 30 T cell receptor beta chains derived from one specimen sequenced in a study of neurological immune-mediated disorders. A single record per CDR3 protein comes from TCRdb applying MiXCR to the 5' RACE reads. The sample lists 50,000 to 85,000 distinct CDR3 sequences, 5.2% seen once, with 2.8% in the top ten. The source material was PBMCs. The receptors originated from a woman in her 30s with multiple sclerosis.

The sample holds many counts of this clonotype. The chain employs TRBV10-3 and TRBJ2-5; 12 bases agree with TRBD2. Germline V gene sequence: CDR1 ENHRY, CDR2 SYGVKD. V dropped 10 bases and J dropped 2; count of bases not matched to a gene: 5. The CDR3 is 14 amino acids. CDR3 sequence: CATRTSGTQETQYF. The CDR3, as DNA: TGTGCCACCAGGACTAGCGGGACACAAGAGACCCAGTACTTC.

J is TRBJ2-5 and V is TRBV12-3 or TRBV12-4; 10 bases map to TRBD2. V lost 2 bases, J lost 4 bases, and 4 bases stayed unmatched. The CDR3 is made up of 15 amino acids. CDR3 bases: TGTGCCAGCAGTTTATCCCTAGCGGGGGTAGAGACCCAGTACTTC. Its protein is CASSLSLAGVETQYF.

This clonotype was observed many times. The chain employs TRBV5-1 and TRBJ2-5; 9 bases align to TRBD1. The CDR3 has 16 residues. V was clipped by 2 bases and J by 1 base; unmatched bases: 6. From germline, CDR1 is SGHRS and CDR2 YFSETQ. The CDR3 DNA sequence: TGCGCCAGCAGCTTAAACAGGGGGCAACCCCAAGAGACCCAGTACTTC. It translates to CASSLNRGQPQETQYF. The full variable domain, rest sourced from reference TRBV5-1 and TRBJ2-5, is KAGVTQTPRYLIKTRGQQVTLSCSPISGHRSVSWYQQTPGQGLQFLFEYFSETQRNKGNFPGRFSGRQFSNSRSEMNVSTLELGDSALYLCASSLNRGQPQETQYFGPGTRLLVL.

The table lists this clonotype with many counts. The V and J genes are TRBV18 and TRBJ1-1, with 7 bases aligning to TRBD1. Germline V gives CDR1 KGHSH, CDR2 LQKENI. The CDR3 spans 13 residues. The V gene end was trimmed by 9 bases and the J gene end by 0 bases; junction bases not matched to a gene: 4. The CDR3 here is CASTGVMNTEAFF. CDR3 bases: TGTGCCAGTACAGGGGTTATGAACACTGAAGCTTTCTTT.

This clonotype came up many times. The rearrangement joins TRBV20-1 to TRBJ2-5; 9 bases map to TRBD2. With V trimmed by 6 bases and J by 5 bases, 10 bases remained unmatched. Per the germline V gene, CDR1 is DFQATT and CDR2 is SNEGSKA (reference sequence). The CDR3 has 14 amino acids. In nucleotides, the CDR3 is TGCAGTGCCCCAAGCGGGGGGTTCCCCGAGACCCAGTACTTC. Translation: CSAPSGGFPETQYF.

Many counts were recorded for this clonotype. The rearrangement links TRBV5-1 to TRBJ2-3, with D possibly being TRBD2 (6 bases). The CDR3 contains 16 residues. Trimming cost V 4 bases and J 1 base, with 16 bases left between them. The germline gives CDR1 SGHRS, CDR2 YFSETQ. The CDR3 sequence: CASSAVAGSGTDTQYF. The CDR3 bases are TGCGCCAGCAGCGCAGTGGCGGGGTCGGGCACAGATACGCAGTATTTT.

This clonotype was seen many times. The V gene is TRBV5-1, the J gene TRBJ2-5, with D unresolved. This CDR3 contains 15 residues. V was cut by 0 bases and J by 5 bases, with 14 bases left in between. Germline V gene lookup returns CDR1 SGHRS and CDR2 YFSETQ. CDR3 DNA: TGCGCCAGCAGCTTGGATGTGGGTAATTACGAGACCCAGTACTTC. Protein product: CASSLDVGNYETQYF.

A remark on this clonotype: Germline is not matched at one junction end, which may reflect a read error. The chain links TRBV5-1 to TRBJ1-5, with D hard to call. Germline assignment: CDR1 SGHRS and CDR2 YFSETQ. This CDR3 is built from 15 residues. The CDR3 coding sequence is TGCGCCAGCAGCCCTTATGCAGATAGCAATCAGCCCCAGAATTTT. It specifies CASSPYADSNQPQNF.

The sample holds many counts of this clonotype. DNA for the CDR3: TGTGCCAGCAGTGTTAGCGGGGGCACTTTCCAAGAGACCCAGTACTTC. As protein: CASSVSGGTFQETQYF. The rearrangement uses TRBV25-1 and TRBJ2-5, with TRBD2 identical over 9 bases. V lost 4 bases to trimming and J lost 1 base; unmatched junction nucleotides: 7. CDR3 length: 16 residues. In germline, CDR1 is MGHDK, CDR2 SYGVNS.

This clonotype was counted at least ten times. J is TRBJ1-5 and V is TRBV18, with a possible D match to TRBD1 (5 bases). The CDR3 is 17 residues long. V was clipped by 2 bases and J by 3 bases, with 17 bases between them. Germline V gene lookup returns CDR1 KGHSH and CDR2 LQKENI. The CDR3 sequence: CASSPGMAQVNNQPQHF. For the CDR3, the DNA is TGTGCCAGCTCACCAGGAATGGCACAGGTTAACAATCAGCCCCAGCATTTT.

Many counts were recorded for this clonotype. V and J are TRBV7-2 and TRBJ2-2; tentatively, D is TRBD2 (5 bases). The length of the CDR3 is 17 residues. Deletions cut 1 base from V and 5 bases from J, with 17 bases between. Per germline, CDR1 SGHTA and CDR2 FQGNSA. This chain's CDR3 is CASSLVRTRGFTGELFF. For the CDR3, the DNA is TGTGCCAGCAGCTTAGTTAGGACCCGGGGATTTACCGGGGAGCTGTTTTTT.

This clonotype occurred many times. V usage is TRBV29-1 and J usage is TRBJ2-3; no clear D gene. This CDR3 contains 13 residues. Trimming pared 7 bases from V and 4 bases from J, leaving 15 bases between. CDR1 is SQVTM and CDR2 is ANQGSEA in the germline V gene. As DNA, the CDR3 is TGCAGCGCCCCGTTCCCGGGTGCAGATACGCAGTATTTT. This encodes CSAPFPGADTQYF.

This sequence joins TRBV7-3 and TRBJ1-1, with D tentatively TRBD1 (5 bases). The germline V gene has CDR1 SGHTA and CDR2 FQGTGA. Trimming pared 3 bases from V and 0 bases from J, leaving 8 bases between. The CDR3 extends over 14 amino acids. The CDR3 region has the DNA TGTGCCAGCAGCTTTTCAGGGATGAACACTGAAGCTTTCTTT. Its translation is CASSFSGMNTEAFF.

This clonotype showed up just a few times. V and J are TRBV12-3 or TRBV12-4 and TRBJ2-4, with TRBD2 as a possible D gene (5 bases). With 3 bases removed from V and 2 bases from J, the gap between germline ends came to 8 bases. This CDR3 comprises 14 residues. CDR3 bases: TGTGCCAGCAGTTTCGAGGGTCCCAAAAACATTCAGTACTTC. Translated, it gives CASSFEGPKNIQYF.

The sample holds many counts of this clonotype. This rearrangement joins TRBV12-3 or TRBV12-4 to TRBJ2-1; 10 bases align to TRBD2. Germline trimming cut 5 bases from V and 7 bases from J; bases unmatched to any gene: 11. The CDR3 is 16 amino acids. CDR3: CASSPLIAGGTNEQFF. The CDR3 DNA reads as TGTGCCAGCAGTCCTCTTATAGCGGGGGGTACAAATGAGCAGTTCTTC.

This rearrangement joins TRBV20-1 to TRBJ2-7; 9 bases are shared with TRBD1. Germline V gives CDR1 DFQATT, CDR2 SNEGSKA (reference sequence). The CDR3 totals 13 residues. This CDR3 reads CRLQGTGSKEQYF. CDR3 bases: TGCAGACTGCAAGGGACAGGGAGCAAAGAGCAGTACTTC.

This clonotype was seen a few times. Germline and junction disagree at one end, which may indicate a read error. V usage is TRBV20-1 and J usage is TRBJ1-2, with 7 bases lining up with TRBD1. In germline, CDR1 is DFQATT, CDR2 SNEGSKA (reference sequence). This CDR3 contains 14 residues. CDR3 amino acids: CSATQGTGVDGYTF. In nucleotides, the CDR3 is TGCAGTGCTACACAGGGGACGGGAGTAGATGGTTACACCTTC.

This clonotype occurred a few times. The rearrangement uses TRBV18 and TRBJ1-1; 8 bases are a match to TRBD1. The CDR3 loop spans 16 amino acids. With 2 bases clipped from V and 1 base from J, the junction kept 6 bases outside the gene matches. Germline V gene sequence: CDR1 KGHSH, CDR2 LQKENI. CDR3 in amino acids: CASSPSQGARNTEAFF. The CDR3 DNA is TGTGCCAGCTCACCAAGTCAGGGGGCTCGGAACACTGAAGCTTTCTTT.

This clonotype was picked up many times. The genes are TRBV15 and TRBJ2-5; TRBD2 aligns across 11 bases. The CDR3 loop spans 14 amino acids. Germline-derived CDR1 and CDR2 are LNHNV and YYDKDF (reference sequence). V lost 5 bases to trimming and J lost 3 bases; unmatched junction nucleotides: 2. The CDR3 loop is CATSEGLAEETQYF. CDR3 in DNA: TGTGCCACCAGCGAGGGACTAGCGGAAGAGACCCAGTACTTC.

This clonotype was observed at least ten times. The chain combines TRBV15 with TRBJ1-2; 7 bases are shared with TRBD1. V was clipped by 5 bases and J by 9 bases; unmatched bases: 9. Germline V gives CDR1 LNHNV, CDR2 YYDKDF (reference sequence). The CDR3 spans 13 residues. The CDR3, as DNA: TGTGCCACCAGCGCAGCCCAGGGGGAGAGCTACACCTTC. The encoded protein is CATSAAQGESYTF.

This clonotype was detected ten times or more. The genes are TRBV20-1 and TRBJ2-3; a weak D match, TRBD2 (5 bases). Germline lookup yields CDR1 DFQATT and CDR2 SNEGSKA (reference sequence). The CDR3 is 13 residues long. The germline V and J ends were trimmed by 1 base and 1 base, with 6 bases remaining between them. The CDR3 loop reads CSARVGGTDTQYF. CDR3 sequence (DNA): TGCAGTGCTAGAGTCGGGGGCACAGATACGCAGTATTTT.

This clonotype was detected many times. The gene calls are TRBV6-5 and TRBJ2-3, with TRBD1 as a possible D gene (7 bases). There are 19 residues in the CDR3. V gave up 0 bases and J gave up 0 bases, with 19 bases separating them. Germline CDR1 MNHEY, CDR2 SVGAGI. Here the CDR3 DNA reads TGTGCCAGCAGTTACTCACCTAAAGTACAGGGGACTAGCACAGATACGCAGTATTTT. Protein: CASSYSPKVQGTSTDTQYF.

The sample holds a few counts of this clonotype. With a much larger clone just one base away, this may be a read error. V and J are TRBV21-1 and TRBJ2-1; TRBD2 is the table's D call, not checked against the DNA. TRBV21-1 is reported as a pseudogene. This CDR3 has 15 residues. The CDR3 protein is CASSKTSGTLYEQFF. CDR3 coding DNA: TGTGCCAGCAGCAAGACTAGCGGGACCTTATATGAGCAGTTCTTC.

This clonotype was seen repeatedly, ten times or more. The V call is TRBV14, the J call TRBJ2-3; D is unclear. The germline V and J ends were trimmed by 3 bases and 0 bases, with 10 bases remaining between them. The CDR3 length is 15 residues. Germline V CDR1 and CDR2: SGHDN, FVKESK. The CDR3 DNA is TGTGCCAGCAGCCAGAATGGGCCTAGCACAGATACGCAGTATTTT. This codes for CASSQNGPSTDTQYF.

The rearrangement links TRBV20-1 to TRBJ1-1, with 8 bases that match TRBD1. CDR1 and CDR2 from the germline V gene are DFQATT and SNEGSKA (reference sequence). After removal of 0 bases from V and 5 bases from J, the junction contained 5 bases not matched to a gene. The CDR3 has 14 amino acids. The CDR3 DNA reads TGCAGTGCTAGAGAACCTACAGGGGGGACTGAAGCTTTCTTT. This encodes CSAREPTGGTEAFF.

This clonotype was counted at least ten times. This chain uses TRBV5-1 with TRBJ1-2; weak D call: TRBD1 (6 bases). CDR3 length: 14 amino acids. Deletions cut 1 base from V and 7 bases from J, with 14 bases between. Germline V gene sequence: CDR1 SGHRS, CDR2 YFSETQ. The CDR3 protein is CASSLPGGSSGYTF. The CDR3 DNA sequence: TGCGCCAGCAGCTTGCCGGGGGGCTCTTCTGGCTACACCTTC.

This clonotype was found once. A single base separates this from a much larger clone, so it may be a read error. The rearrangement uses TRBV20-1 and TRBJ2-7, with TRBD1 matching 7 bases. The CDR3 spans 12 residues. V lost 6 bases to trimming and J lost 5 bases; unmatched junction nucleotides: 7. Germline CDR1 and CDR2: DFQATT and SNEGSKA (reference sequence). Here the CDR3 DNA reads TGCAGTGCCTTGACAGGGTGGGACGAGCAGTACTTC. This sequence encodes CSALTGWDEQYF.

This clonotype was counted at least ten times. The V gene is TRBV5-1, the J gene TRBJ2-1; 10 bases map to TRBD1. With 1 base clipped from V and 9 bases from J, the junction kept 7 bases outside the gene matches. CDR3 length equals 15 residues. Germline assignment: CDR1 SGHRS and CDR2 YFSETQ. This CDR3 reads CASSLTTGGKGEQFF. The CDR3 DNA follows: TGCGCCAGCAGCTTGACGACAGGGGGCAAGGGTGAGCAGTTCTTC.

The chain links TRBV7-2 to TRBJ2-1; D may be TRBD2 (5 bases). The CDR3 totals 16 residues. Trimming removed 1 base at V and 5 bases at J, with 15 bases between. The germline CDR1 and CDR2 sequences are SGHTA and FQGNSA. The CDR3 DNA sequence: TGTGCCAGCAGCTTAGTGTCTAGCAATCAAAACAATGAGCAGTTCTTC. Translating gives CASSLVSSNQNNEQFF. The variable domain in full, with the rest retrieved from reference TRBV7-2 and TRBJ2-1, is GAGVSQSPSNKVTEKGKDVELRCDPISGHTALYWYRQSLGQGLEFLIYFQGNSAPDKSGLPSDRFSAERTGGSVSTLTIQRTQQEDSAVYLCASSLVSSNQNNEQFFGPGTRLTVL.

This chain connects TRBV29-1 to TRBJ1-1, with D perhaps TRBD1 (5 bases). Germline V gene sequence: CDR1 SQVTM, CDR2 ANQGSEA. The CDR3 spans 13 residues. Trimming took off 6 bases at V and 0 bases at J, with 11 bases between the two ends. The CDR3, as DNA: TGCAGCGTCACCTTGACAGTGAACACTGAAGCTTTCTTT. Protein: CSVTLTVNTEAFF.